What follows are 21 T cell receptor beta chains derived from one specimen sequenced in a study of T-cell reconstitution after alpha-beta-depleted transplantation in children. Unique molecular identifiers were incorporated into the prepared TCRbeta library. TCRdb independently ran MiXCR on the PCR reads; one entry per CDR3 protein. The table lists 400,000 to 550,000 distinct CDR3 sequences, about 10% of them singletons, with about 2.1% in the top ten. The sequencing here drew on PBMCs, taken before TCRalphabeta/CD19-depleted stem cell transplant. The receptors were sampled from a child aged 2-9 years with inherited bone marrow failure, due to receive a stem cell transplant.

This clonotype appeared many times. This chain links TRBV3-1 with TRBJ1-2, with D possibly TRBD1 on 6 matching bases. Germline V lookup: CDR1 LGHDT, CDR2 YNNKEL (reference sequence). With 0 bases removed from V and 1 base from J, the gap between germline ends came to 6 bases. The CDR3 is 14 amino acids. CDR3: CASSQDRGNYGYTF. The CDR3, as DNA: TGTGCCAGCAGCCAAGACAGGGGTAACTATGGCTACACCTTC.

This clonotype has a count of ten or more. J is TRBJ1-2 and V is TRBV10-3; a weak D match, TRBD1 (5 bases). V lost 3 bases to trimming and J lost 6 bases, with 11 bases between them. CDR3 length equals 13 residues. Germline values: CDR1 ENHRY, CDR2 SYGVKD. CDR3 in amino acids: CAISELGANGYTF. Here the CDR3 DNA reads TGTGCCATCAGTGAATTAGGGGCCAATGGCTACACCTTC.

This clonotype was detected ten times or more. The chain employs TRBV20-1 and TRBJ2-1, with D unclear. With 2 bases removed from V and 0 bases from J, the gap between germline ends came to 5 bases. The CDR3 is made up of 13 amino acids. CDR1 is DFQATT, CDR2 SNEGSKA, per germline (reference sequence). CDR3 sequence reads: CSARLSSYNEQFF. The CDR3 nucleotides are TGCAGTGCTAGACTTAGCTCCTACAATGAGCAGTTCTTC.

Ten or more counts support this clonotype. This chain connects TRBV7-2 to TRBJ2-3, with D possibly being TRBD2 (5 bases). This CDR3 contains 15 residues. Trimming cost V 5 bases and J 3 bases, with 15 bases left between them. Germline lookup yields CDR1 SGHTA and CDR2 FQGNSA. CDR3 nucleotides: TGTGCCAGCAGCCGGATAAGGAGGTGGACAGATACGCAGTATTTT. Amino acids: CASSRIRRWTDTQYF.

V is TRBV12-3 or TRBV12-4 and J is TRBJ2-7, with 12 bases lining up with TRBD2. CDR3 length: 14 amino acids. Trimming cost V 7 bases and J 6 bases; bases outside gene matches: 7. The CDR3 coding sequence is TGTGCCAGCACAATGACTAGCGGGAGTGGCGAGCAGTACTTC. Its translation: CASTMTSGSGEQYF.

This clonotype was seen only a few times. In DNA, the CDR3 is TGCGCCAGCAGCCCTGGACAGGCTTGGGGCACTGAAGCTTTCTTT. It codes for CASSPGQAWGTEAFF. This chain connects TRBV4-3 to TRBJ1-1; 7 bases map to TRBD1. This CDR3 contains 15 residues. J was trimmed by 4 bases and V by 4 bases; bases with no gene match: 9. Looked up from germline, CDR1 is LGHNA and CDR2 is YSLEER.

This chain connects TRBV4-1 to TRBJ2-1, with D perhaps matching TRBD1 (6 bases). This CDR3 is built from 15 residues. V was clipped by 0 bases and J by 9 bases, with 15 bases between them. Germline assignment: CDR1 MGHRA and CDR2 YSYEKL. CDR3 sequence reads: CASSQEGRGQGEQFF. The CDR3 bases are TGCGCCAGCAGCCAAGAGGGCAGGGGACAAGGTGAGCAGTTCTTC.

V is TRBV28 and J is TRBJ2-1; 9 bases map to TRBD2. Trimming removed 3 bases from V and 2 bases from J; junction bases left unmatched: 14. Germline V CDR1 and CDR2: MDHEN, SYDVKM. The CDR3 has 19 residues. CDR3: CASSFLEREVRGPYNEQFF. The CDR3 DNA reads TGTGCCAGCAGTTTCTTAGAGCGGGAGGTGAGAGGGCCCTACAATGAGCAGTTCTTC.

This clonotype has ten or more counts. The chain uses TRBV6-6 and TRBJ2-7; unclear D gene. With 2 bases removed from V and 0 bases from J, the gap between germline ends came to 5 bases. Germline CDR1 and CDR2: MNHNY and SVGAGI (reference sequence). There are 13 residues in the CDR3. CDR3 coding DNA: TGTGCCAGCAGTTACCACACCTCCTACGAGCAGTACTTC. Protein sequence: CASSYHTSYEQYF.

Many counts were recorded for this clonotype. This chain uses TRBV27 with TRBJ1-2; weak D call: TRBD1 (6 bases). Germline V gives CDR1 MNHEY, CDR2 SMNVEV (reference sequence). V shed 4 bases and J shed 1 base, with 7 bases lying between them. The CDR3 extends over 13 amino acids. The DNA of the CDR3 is TGTGCCAGCAGTTCACAGGGTAACTATGGCTACACCTTC. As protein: CASSSQGNYGYTF.

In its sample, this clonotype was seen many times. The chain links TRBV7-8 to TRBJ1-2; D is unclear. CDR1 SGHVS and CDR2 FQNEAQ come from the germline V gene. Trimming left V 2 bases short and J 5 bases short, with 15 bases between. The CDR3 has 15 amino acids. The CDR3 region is CASSLRLHPIYGYTF. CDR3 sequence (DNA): TGTGCCAGCAGCTTAAGACTGCACCCAATTTATGGCTACACCTTC.

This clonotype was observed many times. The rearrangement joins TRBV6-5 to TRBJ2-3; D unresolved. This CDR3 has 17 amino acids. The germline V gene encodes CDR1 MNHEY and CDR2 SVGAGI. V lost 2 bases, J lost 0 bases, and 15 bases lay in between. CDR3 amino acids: CASSYNPLLESTDTQYF. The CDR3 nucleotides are TGTGCCAGCAGTTACAACCCGCTCCTAGAGAGCACAGATACGCAGTATTTT.

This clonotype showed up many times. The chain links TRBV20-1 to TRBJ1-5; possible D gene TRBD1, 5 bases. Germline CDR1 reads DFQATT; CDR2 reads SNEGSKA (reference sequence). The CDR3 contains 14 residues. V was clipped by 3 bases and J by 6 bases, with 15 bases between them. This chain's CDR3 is CSARSGRDGQPQHF. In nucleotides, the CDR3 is TGCAGTGCTAGGTCCGGCAGGGACGGTCAGCCCCAGCATTTT.

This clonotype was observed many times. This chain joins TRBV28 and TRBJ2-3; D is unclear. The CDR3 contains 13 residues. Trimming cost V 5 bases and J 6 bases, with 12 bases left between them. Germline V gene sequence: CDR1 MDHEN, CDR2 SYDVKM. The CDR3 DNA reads TGTGCCAGCAGTCCCGCCGGCAGGGATACGCAGTATTTT. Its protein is CASSPAGRDTQYF.

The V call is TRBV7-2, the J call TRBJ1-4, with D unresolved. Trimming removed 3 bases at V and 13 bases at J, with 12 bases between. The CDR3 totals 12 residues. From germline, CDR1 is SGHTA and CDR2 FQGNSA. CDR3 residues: CASSFYLGPLFF. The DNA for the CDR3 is TGTGCCAGCAGCTTCTACCTCGGCCCACTGTTTTTT.

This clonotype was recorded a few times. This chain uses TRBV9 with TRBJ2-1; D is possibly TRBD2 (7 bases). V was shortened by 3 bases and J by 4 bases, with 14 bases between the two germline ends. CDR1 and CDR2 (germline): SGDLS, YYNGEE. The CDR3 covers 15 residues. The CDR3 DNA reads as TGTGCCAGCAGCGCAGGGGAGGGAGAGTACAATGAGCAGTTCTTC. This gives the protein CASSAGEGEYNEQFF.

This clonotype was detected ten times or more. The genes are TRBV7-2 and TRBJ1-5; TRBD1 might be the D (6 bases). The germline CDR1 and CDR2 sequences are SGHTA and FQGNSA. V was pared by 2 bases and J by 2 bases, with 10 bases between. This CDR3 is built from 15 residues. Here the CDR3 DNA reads TGTGCCAGCAGCTTAAATTCAGGGGGCAATCAGCCCCAGCATTTT. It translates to CASSLNSGGNQPQHF.

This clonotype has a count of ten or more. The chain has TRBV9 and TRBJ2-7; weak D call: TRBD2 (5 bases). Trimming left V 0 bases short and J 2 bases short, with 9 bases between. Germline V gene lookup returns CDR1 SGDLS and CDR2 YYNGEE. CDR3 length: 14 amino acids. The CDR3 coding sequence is TGTGCCAGCAGCGTAGATGGAGGTACCTACGAGCAGTACTTC. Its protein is CASSVDGGTYEQYF.

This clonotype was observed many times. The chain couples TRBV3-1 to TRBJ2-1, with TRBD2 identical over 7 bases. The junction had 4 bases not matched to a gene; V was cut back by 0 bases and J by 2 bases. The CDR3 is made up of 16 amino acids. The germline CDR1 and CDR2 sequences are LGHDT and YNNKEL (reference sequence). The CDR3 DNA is TGTGCCAGCAGCCAAGAATGGCTAGCGGCCTACAATGAGCAGTTCTTC. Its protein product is CASSQEWLAAYNEQFF.

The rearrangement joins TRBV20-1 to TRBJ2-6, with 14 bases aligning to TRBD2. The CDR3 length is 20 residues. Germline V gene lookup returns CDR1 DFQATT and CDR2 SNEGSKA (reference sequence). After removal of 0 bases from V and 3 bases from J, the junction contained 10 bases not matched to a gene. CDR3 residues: CSARDPGTSGSSDGANVLTF. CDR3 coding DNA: TGCAGTGCTAGAGACCCTGGGACTAGCGGGAGTTCCGATGGGGCCAACGTCCTGACTTTC.

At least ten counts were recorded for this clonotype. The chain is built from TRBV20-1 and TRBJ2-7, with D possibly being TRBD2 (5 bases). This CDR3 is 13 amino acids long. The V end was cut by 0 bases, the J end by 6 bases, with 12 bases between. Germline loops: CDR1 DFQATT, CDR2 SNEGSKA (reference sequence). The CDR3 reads CSARDPDFFEQYF. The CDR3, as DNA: TGCAGTGCTAGAGATCCGGACTTCTTCGAGCAGTACTTC.